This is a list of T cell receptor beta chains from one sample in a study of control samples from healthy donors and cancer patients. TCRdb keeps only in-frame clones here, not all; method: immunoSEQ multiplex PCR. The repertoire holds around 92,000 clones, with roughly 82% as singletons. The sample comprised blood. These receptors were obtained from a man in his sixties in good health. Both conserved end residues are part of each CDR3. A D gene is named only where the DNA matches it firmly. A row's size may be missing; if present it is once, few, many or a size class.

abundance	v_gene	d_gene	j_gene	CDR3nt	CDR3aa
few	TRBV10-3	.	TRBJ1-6	TGTGCCATCAGCTCAGGGAATTCACCCCTCCACTTT	CAISSGNSPLHF
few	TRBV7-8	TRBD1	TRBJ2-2	TGTGCCAGCAGCTCCCAGGGGGCGGGGAACACCGGGGAGCTGTTTTTT	CASSSQGAGNTGELFF
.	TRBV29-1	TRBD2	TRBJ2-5	TGCAGCGTCATGGGAGGGCCTTACCAAGAGACCCAGTACTTC	CSVMGGPYQETQYF
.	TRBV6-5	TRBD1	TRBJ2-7	TGTGCCAGCAGTCCTAGCCGGGACAGAGCCCACGCGGAGTACTTC	CASSPSRDRAHAEYF
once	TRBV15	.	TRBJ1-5	TGTGCCACCAGCAGAGATCAAGGAGTAAGCAATCAGCCCCAGCATTTT	CATSRDQGVSNQPQHF
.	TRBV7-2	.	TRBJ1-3	TGTGCCAGCAGCTTGACATACTCTGGAAACACCATATATTTT	CASSLTYSGNTIYF
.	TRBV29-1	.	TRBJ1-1	TGCAGCGTTGAAGCCCGACAGTGGAACACTGAAGCTTTCTTT	CSVEARQWNTEAFF
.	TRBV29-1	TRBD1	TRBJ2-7	TGCAGCGTCTCAGACAGGGCGAGAGGTGAGCAGTACTTC	CSVSDRARGEQYF
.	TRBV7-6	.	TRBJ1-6	TGTGCCAGCAGCGCAGGCTACGGGGGCGCAGGTTCACCCCTCCACTTT	CASSAGYGGAGSPLHF
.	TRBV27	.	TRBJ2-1	TGTGCCAGCAGTTCTGCAGGGGAAAGTTACAATGAGCAGTTCTTC	CASSSAGESYNEQFF
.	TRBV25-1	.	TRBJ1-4	TGTGCCAGCAGTGAATATTTTACGAGTGATGAAAAACTGTTTTTT	CASSEYFTSDEKLFF
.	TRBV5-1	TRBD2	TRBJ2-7	TGCGCCAGCAGCTTGACCGGACTAGCGGGATACGAGCAGTACTTC	CASSLTGLAGYEQYF
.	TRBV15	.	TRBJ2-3	TGTGCCACCAGCAGAGATTTGGGGAGCACAGATACGCAGTATTTT	CATSRDLGSTDTQYF
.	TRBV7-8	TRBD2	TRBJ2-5	TGTGCCAGCAGCGCCCGGACCTCCGGGGGGATGGAGACCCAGTACTTC	CASSARTSGGMETQYF
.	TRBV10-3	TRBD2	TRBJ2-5	TGTGCCATCAGTGAGACTGGGACTAGGTTGGGGGAGACCCAGTACTTC	CAISETGTRLGETQYF
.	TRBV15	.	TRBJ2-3	TGTGCCACCAGCAGAGGTCCAGGTCCGACAGATACGCAGTATTTT	CATSRGPGPTDTQYF
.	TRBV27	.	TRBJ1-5	TGTGCCAGCAGTTTGGACAGCCGATATCAGCCCCAGCATTTT	CASSLDSRYQPQHF
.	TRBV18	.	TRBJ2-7	TGTGCCAGCTCACCGAACCCAGACAGCCGGCAGTACTTC	CASSPNPDSRQYF
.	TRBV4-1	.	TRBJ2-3	TGCGCCAGCAGCCAAGTAATAACGGGAGATGGAGATACGCAGTATTTT	CASSQVITGDGDTQYF
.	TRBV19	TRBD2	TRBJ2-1	TGTGCCAGTAGTATTACGGCAGCGGGAGCAACCTACAATGAGCAGTTCTTC	CASSITAAGATYNEQFF
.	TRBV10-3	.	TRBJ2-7	TGTGCCATCAGGGGGAGTCCGCCCTTCTACGAGCAGTACTTC	CAIRGSPPFYEQYF
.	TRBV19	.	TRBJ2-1	TGTGCCAGTAGTGGCCGCGCGGGGCCGTCCTACAATGAGCAGTTCTTC	CASSGRAGPSYNEQFF
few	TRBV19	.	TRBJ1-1	TGTGCCACCGGAGGGGGAAGGTGGAGCACTGAAGCTTTCTTT	CATGGGRWSTEAFF
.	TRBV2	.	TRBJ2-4	TGTGCCAGCCGCCCGGGACTCTCGGACATTCAGTACTTC	CASRPGLSDIQYF
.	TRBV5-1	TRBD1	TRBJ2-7	TGCGCCAGCAGCCCGTGGGGACAGGGTCCCTACGAGCAGTACTTC	CASSPWGQGPYEQYF
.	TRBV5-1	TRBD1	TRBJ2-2	TGCGCCAGCAGCTCGAGGCGGCAGGGGGACACCGGGGAGCTGTTTTTT	CASSSRRQGDTGELFF
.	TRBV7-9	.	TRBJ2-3	TGTGCCAGCAGCTTCCAGGAGAGCACAGATACGCAGTATTTT	CASSFQESTDTQYF
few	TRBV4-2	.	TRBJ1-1	TGTGCCAGCAGCCAAGGACTGATGAACACTGAAGCTTTCTTT	CASSQGLMNTEAFF
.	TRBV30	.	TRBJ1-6	TGTGCCTGGAGTGACCTGACAGGACAGCCCTATAATTCACCCCTCCACTTT	CAWSDLTGQPYNSPLHF
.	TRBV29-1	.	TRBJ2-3	TGCAGCGTGAAGACCACGGATACGCAGTATTTT	CSVKTTDTQYF
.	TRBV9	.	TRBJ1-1	TGTGCCAGCAGCGTACGTGGGGACACTGAAGCTTTCTTT	CASSVRGDTEAFF
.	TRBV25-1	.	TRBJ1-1	TGTGCCAGCAGTGAATTATCGGGAAGGGGGACTGAAGCTTTCTTT	CASSELSGRGTEAFF
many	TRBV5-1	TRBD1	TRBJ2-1	TGCGCCAGCAGTTTTGGACAGGGGGGACACAATGAGCAGTTCTTC	CASSFGQGGHNEQFF
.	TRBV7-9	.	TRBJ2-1	TGTGCCAGCAGCTTAGTCGGCAATGAGCAGTTCTTC	CASSLVGNEQFF
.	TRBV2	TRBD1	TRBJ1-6	TGTGCCAGCAGTCCCGACAGGGGGCTTTCACCCCTCCACTTT	CASSPDRGLSPLHF
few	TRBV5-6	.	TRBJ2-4	TGTGCCAGCAGCTTGGGGCAGGGGCAAAACATTCAGTACTTC	CASSLGQGQNIQYF
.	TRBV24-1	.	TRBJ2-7	TGTGCCACCAGTGATTTGCGGAACAGCTCCTACGAGCAGTACTTC	CATSDLRNSSYEQYF
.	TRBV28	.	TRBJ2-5	TGTGCCAGCAGTTTACAGCAGCAAGAGACCCAGTACTTC	CASSLQQQETQYF
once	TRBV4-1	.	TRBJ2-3	TGCGCCAGCAGCCAAGGGACCTTACTAAGAGGCACAGATACGCAGTATTTT	CASSQGTLLRGTDTQYF
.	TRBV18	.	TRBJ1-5	TGTGCCAGCTCACAGGGAAACGATGGCAGGGGTCAGCCCCAGCATTTT	CASSQGNDGRGQPQHF
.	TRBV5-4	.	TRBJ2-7	TGTGCCAGCAGCCAAACCCGCGGCCACTACGAGCAGTACTTC	CASSQTRGHYEQYF
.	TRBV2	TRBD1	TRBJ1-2	TGTGCCAGCAGTCTTGGGCAGGGGGGTAACTATGGCTACACCTTC	CASSLGQGGNYGYTF
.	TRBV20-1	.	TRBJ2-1	TGCAGTGCTAGTGGGGCGGGATCGGGCAATGAGCAGTTCTTC	CSASGAGSGNEQFF
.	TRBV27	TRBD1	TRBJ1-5	TGTGCCAGCAGTCCTAGAACAGGGGGCGGCAATCAGCCCCAGCATTTT	CASSPRTGGGNQPQHF
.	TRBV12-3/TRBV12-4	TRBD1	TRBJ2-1	TGTGCCAGCAGTTTTTTAGAGACAGGGGAAGTGTTCTTC	CASSFLETGEVFF
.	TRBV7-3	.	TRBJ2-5	TGTGCCAGCAGCTTAAGACGGGAAGAGACCCAGTACTTC	CASSLRREETQYF
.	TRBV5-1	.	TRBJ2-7	TGCGCCAGCAGCTTGGCCACAGGGTCAGAGTACTTC	CASSLATGSEYF
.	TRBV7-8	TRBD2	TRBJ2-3	TGTGCCAGCAGCTTAGTACTAGCGGGGAGCACAGATACGCAGTATTTT	CASSLVLAGSTDTQYF
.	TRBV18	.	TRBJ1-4	TGTGCCAGCTCTACCACTGGGACTGACAATGAAAAACTGTTTTTT	CASSTTGTDNEKLFF
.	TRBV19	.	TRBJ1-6	TGTGCCAGTAGTAACCGGGGGCCCGGTTATAATTCACCCCTCCACTTT	CASSNRGPGYNSPLHF
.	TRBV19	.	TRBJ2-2	TGTGCCAGTAGTCCACCGACTAGTCTTTCGAACACCGGGGAGCTGTTTTTT	CASSPPTSLSNTGELFF
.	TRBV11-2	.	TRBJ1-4	TGTGCCAGCAGCCTGGGGACCGCAGAAAAACTGTTTTTT	CASSLGTAEKLFF
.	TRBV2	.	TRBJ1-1	TGTGCCAGCAGCCTCCGGGAGGAGGGCACTGAAGCTTTCTTT	CASSLREEGTEAFF
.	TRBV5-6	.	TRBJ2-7	TGTGCCAGCAGCCGACGGTTATTGGAGCAGTACTTC	CASSRRLLEQYF
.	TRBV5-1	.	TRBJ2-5	TGCGCCAGCAGCTTGGGGAGGTTTGCCGGAAAGACCCAGTACTTC	CASSLGRFAGKTQYF
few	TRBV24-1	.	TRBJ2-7	TGTGCCACCAGTGATCTGGGGAATCCCTACGAGCAGTACTTC	CATSDLGNPYEQYF